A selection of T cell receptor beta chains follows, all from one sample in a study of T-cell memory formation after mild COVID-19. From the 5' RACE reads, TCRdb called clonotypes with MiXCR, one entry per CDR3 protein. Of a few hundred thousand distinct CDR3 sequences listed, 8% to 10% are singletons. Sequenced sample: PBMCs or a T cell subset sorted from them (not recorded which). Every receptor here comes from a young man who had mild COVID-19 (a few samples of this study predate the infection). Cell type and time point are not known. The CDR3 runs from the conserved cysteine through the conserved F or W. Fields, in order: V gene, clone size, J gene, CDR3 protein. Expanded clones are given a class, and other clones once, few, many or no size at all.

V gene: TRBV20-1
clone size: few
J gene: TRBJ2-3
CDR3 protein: CSATGTSNLGTDTQYF

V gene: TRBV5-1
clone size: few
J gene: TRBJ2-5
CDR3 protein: CASSWGGETQYF

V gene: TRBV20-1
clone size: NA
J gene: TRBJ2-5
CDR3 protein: CSASGGNTQETQYF

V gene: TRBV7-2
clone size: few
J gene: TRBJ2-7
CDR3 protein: CASHRTGLAGDEQYF

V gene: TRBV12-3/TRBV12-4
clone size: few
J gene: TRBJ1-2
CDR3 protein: CASRPDRPGGSGYTF

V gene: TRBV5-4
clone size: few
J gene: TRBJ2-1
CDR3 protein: CASSPTLIYNEQFF

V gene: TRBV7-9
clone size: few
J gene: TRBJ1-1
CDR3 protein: CASSYGIEGEAFF

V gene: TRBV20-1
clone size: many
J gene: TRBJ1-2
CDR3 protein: CSAQTGHFYGYTF

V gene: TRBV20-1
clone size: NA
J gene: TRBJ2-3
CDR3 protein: CSARDYDPPSGGSDTQYF

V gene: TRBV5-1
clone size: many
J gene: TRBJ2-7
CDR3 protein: CASSLMTGTSGTYEQYF

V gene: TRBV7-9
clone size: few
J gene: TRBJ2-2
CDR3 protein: CASSLYGQGGPRELFF

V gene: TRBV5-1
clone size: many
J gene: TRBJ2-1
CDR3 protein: CASSRDLSSYNEQFF

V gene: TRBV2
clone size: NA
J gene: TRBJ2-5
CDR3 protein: CASRPTSGARGTQYF

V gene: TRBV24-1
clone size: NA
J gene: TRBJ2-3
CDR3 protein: CATSENGLAGGPDTQYF

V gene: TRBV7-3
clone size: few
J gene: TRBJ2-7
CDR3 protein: CASSLRRGAEQYF

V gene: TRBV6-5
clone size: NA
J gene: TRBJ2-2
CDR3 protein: CASWDKNTGELFF

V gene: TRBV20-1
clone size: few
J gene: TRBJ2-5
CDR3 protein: CSARNQDQETQYF

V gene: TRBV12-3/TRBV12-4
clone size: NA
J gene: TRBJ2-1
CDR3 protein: CASSLGDRFNTEQFF

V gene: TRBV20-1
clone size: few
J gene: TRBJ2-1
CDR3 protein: CSASVGGGHNEQFF

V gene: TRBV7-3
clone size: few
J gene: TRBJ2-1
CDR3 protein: CASSDRAGVVYNEQFF

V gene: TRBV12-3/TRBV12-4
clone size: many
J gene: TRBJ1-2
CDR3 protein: CASSEAPPYGYTF

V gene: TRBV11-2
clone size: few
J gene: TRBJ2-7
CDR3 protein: CASSFTVSSYEQYF

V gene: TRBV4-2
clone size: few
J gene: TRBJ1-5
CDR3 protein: CASSQRVRDVLRQPQHF

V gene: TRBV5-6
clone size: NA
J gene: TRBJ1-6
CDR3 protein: CASSAQQGRSSYNSPLHF

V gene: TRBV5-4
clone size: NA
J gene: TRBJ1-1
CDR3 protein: CASSLEEWGNEAFF

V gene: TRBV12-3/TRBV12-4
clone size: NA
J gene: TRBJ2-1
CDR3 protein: CASSSGGPQFF

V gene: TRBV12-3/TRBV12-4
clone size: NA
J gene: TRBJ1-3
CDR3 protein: CARGDPGGGNTIYF

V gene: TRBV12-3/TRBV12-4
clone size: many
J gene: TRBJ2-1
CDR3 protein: CASRIGQPQDEQFF

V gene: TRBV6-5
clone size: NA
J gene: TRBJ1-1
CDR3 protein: CASSLPRAGTEAFF

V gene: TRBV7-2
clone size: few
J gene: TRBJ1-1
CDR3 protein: CASSSLSLTEAFF

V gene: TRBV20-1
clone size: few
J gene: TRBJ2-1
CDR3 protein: CSARVDEQFF

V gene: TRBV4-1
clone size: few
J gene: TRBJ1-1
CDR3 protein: CASSGQGTSEAFF

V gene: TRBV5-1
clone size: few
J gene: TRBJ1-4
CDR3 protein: CASSSTRQGAPNEKLFF

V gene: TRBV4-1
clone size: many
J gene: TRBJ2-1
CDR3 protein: CASSHGLAGLNSYNEQFF

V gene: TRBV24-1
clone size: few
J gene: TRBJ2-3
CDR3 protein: CATSDSSSGTSTDTQYF

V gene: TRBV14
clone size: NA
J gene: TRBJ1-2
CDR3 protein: CASSQITGAGGYTF

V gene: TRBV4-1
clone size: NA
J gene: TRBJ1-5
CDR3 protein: CASSQGGMMSQPQHF

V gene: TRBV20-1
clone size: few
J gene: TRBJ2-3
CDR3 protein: CSTSGGDTQYF

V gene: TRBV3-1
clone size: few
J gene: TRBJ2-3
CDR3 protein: CASSGLRANTDTQYF

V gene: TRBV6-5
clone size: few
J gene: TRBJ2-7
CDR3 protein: CATGGGYYEQYF

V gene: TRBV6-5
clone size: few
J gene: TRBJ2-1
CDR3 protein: CASSYSGQGYNEQFF

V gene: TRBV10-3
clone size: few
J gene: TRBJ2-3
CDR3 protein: CALQVPGGDTQYF

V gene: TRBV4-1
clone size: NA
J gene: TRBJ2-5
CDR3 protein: CASSQVGSETQYF